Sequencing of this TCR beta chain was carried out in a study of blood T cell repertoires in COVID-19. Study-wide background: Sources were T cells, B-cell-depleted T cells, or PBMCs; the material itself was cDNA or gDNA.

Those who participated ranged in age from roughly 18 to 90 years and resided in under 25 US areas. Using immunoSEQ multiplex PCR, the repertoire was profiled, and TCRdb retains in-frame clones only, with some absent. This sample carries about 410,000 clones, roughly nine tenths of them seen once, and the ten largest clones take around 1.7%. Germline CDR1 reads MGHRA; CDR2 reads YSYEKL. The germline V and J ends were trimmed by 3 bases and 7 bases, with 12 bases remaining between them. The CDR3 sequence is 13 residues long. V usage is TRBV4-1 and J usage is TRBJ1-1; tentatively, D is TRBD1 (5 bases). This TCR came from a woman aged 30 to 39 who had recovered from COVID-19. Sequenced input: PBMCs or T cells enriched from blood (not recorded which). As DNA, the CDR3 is TGCGCCAGCAGCCATTCAGGGTTTCTTGAAGCTTTCTTT. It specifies CASSHSGFLEAFF.